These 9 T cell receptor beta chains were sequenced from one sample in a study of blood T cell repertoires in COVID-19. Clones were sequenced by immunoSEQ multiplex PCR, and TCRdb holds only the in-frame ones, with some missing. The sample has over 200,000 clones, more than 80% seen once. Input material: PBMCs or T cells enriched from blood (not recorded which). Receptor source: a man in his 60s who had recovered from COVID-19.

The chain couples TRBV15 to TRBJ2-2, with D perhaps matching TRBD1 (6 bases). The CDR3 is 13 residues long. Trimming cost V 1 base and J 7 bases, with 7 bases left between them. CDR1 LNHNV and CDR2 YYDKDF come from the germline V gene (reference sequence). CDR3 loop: CATSRVGGGELFF. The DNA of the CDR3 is TGTGCCACCAGCAGAGTAGGGGGCGGGGAGCTGTTTTTT.

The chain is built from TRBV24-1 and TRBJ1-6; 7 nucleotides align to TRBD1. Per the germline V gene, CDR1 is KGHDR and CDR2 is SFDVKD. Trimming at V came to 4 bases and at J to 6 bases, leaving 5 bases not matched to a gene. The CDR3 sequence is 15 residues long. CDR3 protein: CATSDSYRGNSPLHF. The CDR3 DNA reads TGTGCCACCAGTGACAGCTACAGGGGTAATTCACCCCTCCACTTT.

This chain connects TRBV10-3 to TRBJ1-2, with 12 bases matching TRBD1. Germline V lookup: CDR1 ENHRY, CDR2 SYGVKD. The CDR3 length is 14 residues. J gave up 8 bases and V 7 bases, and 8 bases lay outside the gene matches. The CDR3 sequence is CAITRDRGREGYTF. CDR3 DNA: TGTGCCATCACCCGGGACAGGGGGCGAGAAGGCTACACCTTC.

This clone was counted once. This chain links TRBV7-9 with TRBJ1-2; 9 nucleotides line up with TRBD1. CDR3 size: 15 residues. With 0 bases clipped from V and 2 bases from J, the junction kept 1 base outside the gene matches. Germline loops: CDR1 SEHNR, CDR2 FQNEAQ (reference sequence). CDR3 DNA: TGTGCCAGCAGCTTAGCCGACAGGGGGAACTATGGCTACACCTTC. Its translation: CASSLADRGNYGYTF.

CDR3 nucleotides: TGTGCCAGCAGCCAAGGCCGATTGGGACTAGCGGCCTACGAGCAGTACTTC. Amino acid sequence: CASSQGRLGLAAYEQYF. This rearrangement joins TRBV3-1 (or the pseudogene TRBV3-2) to TRBJ2-7; 11 bases fit TRBD2. The V segment lost 1 base and the J segment 2 bases; nucleotides outside the gene matches: 7. From germline, CDR1 is LGHDT and CDR2 YNNKEL (reference sequence). This CDR3 is built from 17 residues.

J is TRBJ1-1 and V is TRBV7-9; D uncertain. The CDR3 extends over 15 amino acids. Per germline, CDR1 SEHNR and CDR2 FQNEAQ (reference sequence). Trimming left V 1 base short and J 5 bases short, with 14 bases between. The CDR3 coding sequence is TGTGCCAGCAGCTTAGTCATAGGATCGGGAACTGAAGCTTTCTTT. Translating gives CASSLVIGSGTEAFF.

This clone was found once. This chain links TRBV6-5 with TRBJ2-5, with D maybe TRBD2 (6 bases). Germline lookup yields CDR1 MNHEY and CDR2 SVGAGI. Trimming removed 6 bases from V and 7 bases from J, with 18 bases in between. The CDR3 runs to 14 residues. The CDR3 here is CASSPGHVGGTQYF. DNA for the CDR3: TGTGCCAGCAGCCCCGGACATGTCGGGGGGACCCAGTACTTC.

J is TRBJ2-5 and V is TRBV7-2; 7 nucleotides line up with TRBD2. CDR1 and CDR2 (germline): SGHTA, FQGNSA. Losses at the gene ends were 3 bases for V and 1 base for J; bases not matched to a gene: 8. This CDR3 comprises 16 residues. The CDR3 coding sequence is TGTGCCAGCAGCTTGTGGGGGGGGTCATTCCAAGAGACCCAGTACTTC. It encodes CASSLWGGSFQETQYF.

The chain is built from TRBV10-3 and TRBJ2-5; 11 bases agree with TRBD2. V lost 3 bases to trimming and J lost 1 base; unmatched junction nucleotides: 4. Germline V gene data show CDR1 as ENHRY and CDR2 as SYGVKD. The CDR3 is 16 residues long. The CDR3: CAISDGLAGGQETQYF. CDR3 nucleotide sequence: TGTGCCATCAGTGATGGTCTAGCGGGGGGCCAAGAGACCCAGTACTTC.